This T cell receptor (beta chain) was sequenced during a study of cytomegalovirus exposure and HLA in healthy donors. General observations from the study: With later analysis, a missense DCLRE1C variant became linked to TCR beta V- and J-gene trimming. Most of the TCR beta V segments (in an earlier analysis) were productive either about 87% or about 30% of the time.

Germline values: CDR1 SGHDN, CDR2 FVKESK. Losses at the gene ends were 5 bases for V and 5 bases for J; bases not matched to a gene: 9. The CDR3 consists of 15 residues. This clone was counted once. What it binds is unknown. PCR primers comprised 60 Vbeta and 13 Jbeta primers. Assay: immunoSEQ multiplex PCR; the TCRdb copy retains only in-frame clones and omits some. The sample has around 140,000 clones; approximately 82% are singletons. The J gene is TRBJ2-5, the V gene TRBV14; 9 nucleotides match TRBD1. This clonotype originated in a woman aged 55-70 years in good health and CMV-seropositive. The sample comprised PBMCs. The CDR3 sequence is CASSEPTGGRETQYF. Here the CDR3 DNA reads TGTGCCAGCAGCGAGCCTACAGGGGGCAGGGAGACCCAGTACTTC. The whole variable domain, filled in from reference TRBV14 and TRBJ2-5, reads EAGVTQFPSHSVIEKGQTVTLRCDPISGHDNLYWYRRVMGKEIKFLLHFVKESKQDESGMPNNRFLAERTGGTYSTLKVQPAELEDSGVYFCASSEPTGGRETQYFGPGTRLLVL.